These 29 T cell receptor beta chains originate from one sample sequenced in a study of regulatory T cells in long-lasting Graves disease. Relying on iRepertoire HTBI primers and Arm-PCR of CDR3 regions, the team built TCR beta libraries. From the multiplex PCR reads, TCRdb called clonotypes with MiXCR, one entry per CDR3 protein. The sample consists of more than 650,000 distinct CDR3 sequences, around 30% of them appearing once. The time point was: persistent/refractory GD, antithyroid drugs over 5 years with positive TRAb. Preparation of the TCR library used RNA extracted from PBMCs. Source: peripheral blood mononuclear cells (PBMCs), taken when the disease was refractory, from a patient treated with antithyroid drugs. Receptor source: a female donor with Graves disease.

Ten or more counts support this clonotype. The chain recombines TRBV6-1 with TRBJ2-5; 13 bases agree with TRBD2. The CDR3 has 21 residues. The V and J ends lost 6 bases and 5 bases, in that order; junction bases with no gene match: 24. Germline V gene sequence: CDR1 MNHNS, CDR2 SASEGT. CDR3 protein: CASSGTGGLKLAGGPRETQYF. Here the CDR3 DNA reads TGTGCCAGCAGCGGAACAGGGGGCCTCAAACTAGCGGGAGGGCCCAGGGAGACCCAGTACTTC.

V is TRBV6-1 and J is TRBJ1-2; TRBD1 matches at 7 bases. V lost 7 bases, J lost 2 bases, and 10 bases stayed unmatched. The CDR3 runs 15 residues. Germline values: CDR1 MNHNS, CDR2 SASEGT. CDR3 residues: CASTIKTGENYGYTF. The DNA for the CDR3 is TGTGCCAGCACCATCAAAACAGGGGAGAACTATGGCTACACCTTC.

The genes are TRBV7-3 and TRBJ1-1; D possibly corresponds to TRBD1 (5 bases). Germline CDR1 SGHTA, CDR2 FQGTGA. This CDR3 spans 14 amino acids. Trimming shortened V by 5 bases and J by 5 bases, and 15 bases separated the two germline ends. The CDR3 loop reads CASSPMVGVTEAFF. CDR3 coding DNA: TGTGCCAGCAGCCCGATGGTGGGGGTAACTGAAGCTTTCTTT.

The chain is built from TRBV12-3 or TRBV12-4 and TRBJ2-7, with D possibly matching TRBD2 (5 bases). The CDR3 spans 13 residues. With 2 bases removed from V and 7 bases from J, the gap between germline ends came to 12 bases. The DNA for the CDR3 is TGTGCCAGCAGTTTATCATCCGGGGAAGAGCAGTACTTC. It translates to CASSLSSGEEQYF.

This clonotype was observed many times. In nucleotides, the CDR3 is TGTGCCAGCAGTCACACCCTTGTATACCAAGAGACCCAGTACTTC. It is translated as CASSHTLVYQETQYF. This chain links TRBV11-2 with TRBJ2-5; D uncertain. There are 15 residues in the CDR3. Germline CDR1 SGHAT, CDR2 FQNNGV. V was cut by 6 bases and J by 0 bases, with 14 bases left in between.

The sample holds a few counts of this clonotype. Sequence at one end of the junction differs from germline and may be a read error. CDR3 DNA sequence: TGTGCCAGCAGACAAGGGGTCGGCGGCACCATATATTTT. As protein: CASRQGVGGTIYF. The chain combines TRBV3-1 with TRBJ1-3; tentative D call: TRBD1 (5 bases). The CDR3 sequence is 13 residues long. Germline CDR1 and CDR2: LGHDT and YNNKEL (reference sequence).

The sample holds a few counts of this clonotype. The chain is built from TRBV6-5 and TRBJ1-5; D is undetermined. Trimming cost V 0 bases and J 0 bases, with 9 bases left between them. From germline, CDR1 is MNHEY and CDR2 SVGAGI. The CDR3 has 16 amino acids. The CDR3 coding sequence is TGTGCCAGCAGTTACTCAAGTGGAAATAGCAATCAGCCCCAGCATTTT. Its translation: CASSYSSGNSNQPQHF.

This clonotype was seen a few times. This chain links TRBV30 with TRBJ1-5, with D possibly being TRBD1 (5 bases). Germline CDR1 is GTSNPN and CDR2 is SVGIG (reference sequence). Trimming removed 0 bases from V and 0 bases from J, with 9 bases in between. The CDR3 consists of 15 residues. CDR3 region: CAWSVGAFSNQPQHF. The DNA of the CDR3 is TGTGCCTGGAGTGTAGGGGCATTTAGCAATCAGCCCCAGCATTTT. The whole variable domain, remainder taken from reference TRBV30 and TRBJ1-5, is SQTIHQWPATLVQPVGSPLSLECTVEGTSNPNLYWYRQAAGRGLQLLFYSVGIGQISSEVPQNLSASRPQDRQFILSSKKLLLSDSGFYLCAWSVGAFSNQPQHFGDGTRLSIL.

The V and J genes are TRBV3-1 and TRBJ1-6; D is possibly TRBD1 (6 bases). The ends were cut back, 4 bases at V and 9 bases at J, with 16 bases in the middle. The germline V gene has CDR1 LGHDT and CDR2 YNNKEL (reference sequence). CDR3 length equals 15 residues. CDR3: CASSPASGASSPLHF. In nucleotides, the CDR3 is TGTGCCAGCAGCCCGGCCTCAGGGGCGAGTTCACCCCTCCACTTT. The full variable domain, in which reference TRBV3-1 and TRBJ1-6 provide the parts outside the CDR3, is DTAVSQTPKYLVTQMGNDKSIKCEQNLGHDTMYWYKQDSKKFLKIMFSYNNKELIINETVPNRFSPKSPDKAHLNLHINSLELGDSAVYFCASSPASGASSPLHFGNGTRLTVT.

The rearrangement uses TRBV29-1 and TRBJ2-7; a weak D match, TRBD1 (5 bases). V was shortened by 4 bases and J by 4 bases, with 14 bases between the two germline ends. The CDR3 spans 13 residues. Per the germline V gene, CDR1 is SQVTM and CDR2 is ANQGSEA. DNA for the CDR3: TGCAGCGTTGGCAGCAGGGTGAGGTACGAGCAGTACTTC. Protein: CSVGSRVRYEQYF.

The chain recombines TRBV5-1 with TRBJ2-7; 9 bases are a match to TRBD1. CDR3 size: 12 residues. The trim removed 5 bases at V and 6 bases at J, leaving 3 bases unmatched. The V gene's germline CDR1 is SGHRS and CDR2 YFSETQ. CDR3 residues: CASRETGGEQYF. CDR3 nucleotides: TGCGCCAGCAGGGAGACAGGGGGCGAGCAGTACTTC. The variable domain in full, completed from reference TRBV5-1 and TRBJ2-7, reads KAGVTQTPRYLIKTRGQQVTLSCSPISGHRSVSWYQQTPGQGLQFLFEYFSETQRNKGNFPGRFSGRQFSNSRSEMNVSTLELGDSALYLCASRETGGEQYFGPGTRLTVT.

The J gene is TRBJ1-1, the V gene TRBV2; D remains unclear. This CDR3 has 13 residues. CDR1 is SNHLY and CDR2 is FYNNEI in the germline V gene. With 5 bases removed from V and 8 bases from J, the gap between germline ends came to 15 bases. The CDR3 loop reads CASSPTGIGEAFF. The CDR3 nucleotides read TGTGCCAGCAGTCCGACCGGTATAGGAGAAGCTTTCTTT. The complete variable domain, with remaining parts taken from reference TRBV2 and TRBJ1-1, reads EPEVTQTPSHQVTQMGQEVILRCVPISNHLYFYWYRQILGQKVEFLVSFYNNEISEKSEIFDDQFSVERPDGSNFTLKIRSTKLEDSAMYFCASSPTGIGEAFFGQGTRLTVV.

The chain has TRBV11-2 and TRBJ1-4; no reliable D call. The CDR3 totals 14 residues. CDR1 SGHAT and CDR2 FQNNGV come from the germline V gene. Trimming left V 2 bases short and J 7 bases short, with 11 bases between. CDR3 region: CASSLRPGGEKLFF. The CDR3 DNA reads TGTGCCAGCAGCTTAAGACCGGGAGGTGAAAAACTGTTTTTT. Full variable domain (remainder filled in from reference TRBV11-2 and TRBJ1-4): EAGVAQSPRYKIIEKRQSVAFWCNPISGHATLYWYQQILGQGPKLLIQFQNNGVVDDSQLPKDRFSAERLKGVDSTLKIQPAKLEDSAVYLCASSLRPGGEKLFFGSGTQLSVL.

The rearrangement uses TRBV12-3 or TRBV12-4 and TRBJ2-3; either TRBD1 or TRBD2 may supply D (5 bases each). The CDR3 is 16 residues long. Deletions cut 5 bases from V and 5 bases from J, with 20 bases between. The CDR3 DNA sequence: TGTGCCAGCAGTGTCAAAAACCGGGACCCAAAAGATACGCAGTATTTT. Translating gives CASSVKNRDPKDTQYF.

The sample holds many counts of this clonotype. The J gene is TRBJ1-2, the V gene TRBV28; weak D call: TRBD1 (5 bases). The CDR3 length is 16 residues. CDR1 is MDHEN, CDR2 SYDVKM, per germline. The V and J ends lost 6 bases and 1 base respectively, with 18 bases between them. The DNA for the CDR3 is TGTGCCAGCAGCTCAAGCGCCGGGACGGTTAACTATGGCTACACCTTC. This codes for CASSSSAGTVNYGYTF.

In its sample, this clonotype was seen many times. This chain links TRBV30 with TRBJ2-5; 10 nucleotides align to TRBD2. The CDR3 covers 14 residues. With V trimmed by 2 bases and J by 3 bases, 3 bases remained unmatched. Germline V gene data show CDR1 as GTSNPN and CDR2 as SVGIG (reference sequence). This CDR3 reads CAWSPLAGEETQYF. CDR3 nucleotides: TGTGCCTGGAGTCCCCTAGCGGGAGAAGAGACCCAGTACTTC.

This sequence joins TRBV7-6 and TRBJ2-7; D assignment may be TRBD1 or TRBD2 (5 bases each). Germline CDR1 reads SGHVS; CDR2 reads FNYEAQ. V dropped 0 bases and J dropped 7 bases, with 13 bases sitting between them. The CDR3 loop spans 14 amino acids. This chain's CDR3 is CASSLAGPVGEQYF. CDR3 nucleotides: TGTGCCAGCAGCTTAGCGGGACCGGTGGGTGAGCAGTACTTC.

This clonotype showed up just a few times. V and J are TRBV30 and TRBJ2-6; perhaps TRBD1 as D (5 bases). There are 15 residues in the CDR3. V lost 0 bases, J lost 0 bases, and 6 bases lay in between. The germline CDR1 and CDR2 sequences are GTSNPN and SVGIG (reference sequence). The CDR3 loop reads CAWSVDSSGANVLTF. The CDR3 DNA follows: TGTGCCTGGAGTGTTGACAGCTCTGGGGCCAACGTCCTGACTTTC.

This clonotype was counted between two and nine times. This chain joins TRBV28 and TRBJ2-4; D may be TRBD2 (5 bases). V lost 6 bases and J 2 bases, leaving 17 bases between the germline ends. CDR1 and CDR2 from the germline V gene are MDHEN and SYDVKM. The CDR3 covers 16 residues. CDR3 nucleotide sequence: TGTGCCAGCAGCTCGTTTGAGCCCGGGACCAAAAACATTCAGTACTTC. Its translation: CASSSFEPGTKNIQYF.

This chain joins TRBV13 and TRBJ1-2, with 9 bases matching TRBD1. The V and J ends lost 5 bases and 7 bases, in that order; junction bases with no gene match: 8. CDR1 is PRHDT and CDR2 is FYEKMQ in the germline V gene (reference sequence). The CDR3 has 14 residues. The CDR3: CASSARTGDSGYTF. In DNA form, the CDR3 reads TGTGCCAGCAGCGCTAGGACAGGGGACTCTGGCTACACCTTC. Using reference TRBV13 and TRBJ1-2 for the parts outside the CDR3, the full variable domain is AAGVIQSPRHLIKEKRETATLKCYPIPRHDTVYWYQQGPGQDPQFLISFYEKMQSDKGSIPDRFSAQQFSDYHSELNMSSLELGDSALYFCASSARTGDSGYTFGSGTRLTVV.

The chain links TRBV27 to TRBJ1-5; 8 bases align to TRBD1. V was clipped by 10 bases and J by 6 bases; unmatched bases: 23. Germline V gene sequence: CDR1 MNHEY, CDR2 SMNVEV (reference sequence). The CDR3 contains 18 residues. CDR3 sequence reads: CATSTRVSGGDNGQPQHF. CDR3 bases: TGTGCCACCTCAACCAGGGTCTCAGGGGGCGATAATGGTCAGCCCCAGCATTTT.

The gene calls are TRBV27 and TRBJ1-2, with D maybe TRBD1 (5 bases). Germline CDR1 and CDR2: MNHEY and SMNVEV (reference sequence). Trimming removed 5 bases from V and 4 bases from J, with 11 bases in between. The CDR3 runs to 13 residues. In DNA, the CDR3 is TGTGCCAGCAGTCACCGGGGGGGCTATGGCTACACCTTC. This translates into CASSHRGGYGYTF.

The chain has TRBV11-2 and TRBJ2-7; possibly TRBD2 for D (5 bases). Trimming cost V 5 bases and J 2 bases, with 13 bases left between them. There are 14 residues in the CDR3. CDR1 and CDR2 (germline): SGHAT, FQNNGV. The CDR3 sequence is CASSPDSQAYEQYF. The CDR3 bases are TGTGCCAGCAGCCCGGACTCTCAGGCCTACGAGCAGTACTTC.

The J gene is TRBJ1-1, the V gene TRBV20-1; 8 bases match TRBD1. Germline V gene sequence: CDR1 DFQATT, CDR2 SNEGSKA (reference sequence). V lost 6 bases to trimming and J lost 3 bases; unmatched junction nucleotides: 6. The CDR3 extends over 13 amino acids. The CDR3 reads CSAPYRGDTEAFF. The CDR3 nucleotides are TGCAGTGCACCATACAGGGGGGACACTGAAGCTTTCTTT.

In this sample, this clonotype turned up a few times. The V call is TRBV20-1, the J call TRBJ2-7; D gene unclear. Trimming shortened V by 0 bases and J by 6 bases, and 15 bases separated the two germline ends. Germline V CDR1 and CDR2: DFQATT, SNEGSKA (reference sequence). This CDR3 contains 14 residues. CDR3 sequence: CSARDSTSTCEQYF. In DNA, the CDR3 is TGCAGTGCTAGAGATTCGACATCGACCTGCGAGCAGTACTTC.

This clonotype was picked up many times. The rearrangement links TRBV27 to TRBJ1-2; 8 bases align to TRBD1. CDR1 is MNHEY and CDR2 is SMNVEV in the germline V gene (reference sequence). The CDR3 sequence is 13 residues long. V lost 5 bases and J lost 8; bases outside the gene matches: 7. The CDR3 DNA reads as TGTGCCAGCAGTCCCCGGACAGGGTTCGGCTACACCTTC. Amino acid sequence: CASSPRTGFGYTF.

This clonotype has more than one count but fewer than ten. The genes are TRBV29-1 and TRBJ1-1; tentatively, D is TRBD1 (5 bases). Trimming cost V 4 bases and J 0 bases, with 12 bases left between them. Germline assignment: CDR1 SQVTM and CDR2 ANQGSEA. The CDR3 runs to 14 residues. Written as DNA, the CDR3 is TGCAGCGTTGGCCGGGACGCCATGAACACTGAAGCTTTCTTT. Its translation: CSVGRDAMNTEAFF.

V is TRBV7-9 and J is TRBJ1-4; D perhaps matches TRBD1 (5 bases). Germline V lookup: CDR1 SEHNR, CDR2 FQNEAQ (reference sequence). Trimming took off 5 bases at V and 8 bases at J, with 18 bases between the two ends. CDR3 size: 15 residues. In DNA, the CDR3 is TGTGCCAGCAGCCAAAAACGGCAGGGCGGAGAAAAACTGTTTTTT. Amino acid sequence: CASSQKRQGGEKLFF.

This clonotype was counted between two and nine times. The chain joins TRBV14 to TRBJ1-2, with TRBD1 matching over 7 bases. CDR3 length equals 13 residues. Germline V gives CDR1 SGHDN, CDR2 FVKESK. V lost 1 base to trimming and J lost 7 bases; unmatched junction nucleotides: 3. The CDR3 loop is CASSQAAGGGYTF. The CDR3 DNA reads TGTGCCAGCAGCCAAGCGGCAGGGGGTGGCTACACCTTC.